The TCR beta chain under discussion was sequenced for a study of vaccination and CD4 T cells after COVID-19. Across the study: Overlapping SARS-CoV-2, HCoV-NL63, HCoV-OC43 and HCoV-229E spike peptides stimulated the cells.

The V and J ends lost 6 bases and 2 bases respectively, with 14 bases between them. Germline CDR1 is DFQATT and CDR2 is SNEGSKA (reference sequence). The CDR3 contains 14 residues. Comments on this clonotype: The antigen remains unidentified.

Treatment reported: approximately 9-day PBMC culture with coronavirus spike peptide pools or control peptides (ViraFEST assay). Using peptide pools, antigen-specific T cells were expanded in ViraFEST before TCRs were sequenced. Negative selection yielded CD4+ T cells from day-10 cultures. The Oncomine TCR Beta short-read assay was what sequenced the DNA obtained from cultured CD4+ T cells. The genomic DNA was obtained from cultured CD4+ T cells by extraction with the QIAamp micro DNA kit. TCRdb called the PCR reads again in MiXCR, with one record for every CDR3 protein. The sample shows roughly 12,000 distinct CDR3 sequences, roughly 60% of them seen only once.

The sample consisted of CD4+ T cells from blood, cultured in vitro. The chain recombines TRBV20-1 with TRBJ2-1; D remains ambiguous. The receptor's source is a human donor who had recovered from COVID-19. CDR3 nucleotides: TGCAGTGCCATTCACCTTTCAACCTACAATGAGCAGTTCTTC. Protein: CSAIHLSTYNEQFF.